This T cell receptor (beta chain) is from a study of human T cells and chemical hapten exposure. As for the study in general: Donors were sensitized with 2% DPC on the upper inner arm.

The germline gives CDR1 SNHLY, CDR2 FYNNEI. V lost 5 bases and J lost 5; bases outside the gene matches: 11. This CDR3 region has 15 residues. This clonotype was seen at least ten times. No antigen is known for it. General study results and limits: Sensitizing to DPC left TCRs with a frequency above 1 in 1000 unaltered.

The time point: patch test 2, 6 weeks after DPC sensitization. The sample's treatment: therapeutic diphenylcyclopropenone sensitization with weekly scalp DPC. From the RACE reads, TCRdb called clonotypes with MiXCR, one entry per CDR3 protein. The repertoire holds about 84,000 distinct CDR3 sequences, with over 9.5% as singletons. The rearrangement joins TRBV2 to TRBJ2-5, with 7 bases fitting TRBD1. This specimen consisted of whole blood, obtained in connection with sensitization to the hapten diphenylcyclopropenone (DPC). The sequence derives from a woman aged 45-60 years with alopecia areata. Some clones in this sample may be carry-over from other donors' samples. CDR3 nucleotides: TGTGCCAGCAGTCCCCTCCAGACAGGGTCGGAGACCCAGTACTTC. It translates to CASSPLQTGSETQYF.